This T cell receptor beta chain comes out of a study of blood T cell repertoires in COVID-19 (dated by TCRdb to 2018 to 2020). Background for the entire study: Samples from collaborators originated in the United States, Italy and Spain and spanned both the acute and convalescent phases of COVID-19. The material from the prospective study consisted of cDNA or gDNA derived from T cells, B-cell-depleted T cells, or PBMCs. Deeply sampled blood TCRbeta repertoires from subjects exposed to, actively infected with, or recovered from COVID-19 were included in the dataset. The repertoires were released in a freely available public database intended as a resource for research on the immune response to SARS-CoV-2. Samples were obtained from the ongoing ImmuneRACE study (first 160 participants) and from some 1,200 subjects provided by 6 global collaborators. Nearly every sample came with metadata listing a de-identified subject ID, COVID-19 status, age in years and sex. Where HLA class I and class II types were available, the types were taken from metadata supplied by the sample provider, not from assay-based typing.

The immunoSEQ Assay, a bias-controlled multiplex PCR, was used to amplify TCRbeta CDR3 regions from genomic DNA. Under the source paper's analysis protocol: The number of nucleated cells in each sample was estimated from the amplification of reference gene primers within the assay. To quantify the absolute abundance of each unique TCRbeta CDR3 rearrangement, sequence reads were collapsed and filtered. Productive Simpson clonality was computed per sample as the square root of Simpson's diversity index over productive rearrangements. Here the immuneACCESS table is served through TCRdb, limited to in-frame sequences with V and J called. Missing clones are a known gap in these copies; in checked studies unresolved V genes cover under half, and the rest lacks a known reason. V, J and clone size reflect that table, while D and trimming were determined from the DNA. The sample contains about 240,000 clones, 88% of them found a single time. Together, the top ten hold around 0.8% of the sample.

As concerns this clone: Its antigen is not yet known. Per-base quality was not reported, and no clone a single base away is much larger than it.

Collaborating institutions collected whole blood in K2EDTA tubes following their own protocols. For TCRbeta analysis, collaborators shipped samples as frozen whole blood, isolated PBMCs, or DNA extracted from either of those sample types. The paper's findings and limits, for the study overall: The quantity of clinical and demographic metadata differed by source and by participant and was supplied without curation.

V and J are truncated by 6 bases and 5 bases respectively, leaving an intervening sequence of 13 bases. As encoded in the germline V gene (reference sequence), CDR1 is SEHNR while CDR2 is FQNEAQ. The CDR3 goes from the cysteine to the phenylalanine over 13 residues. Solely the CDR3 DNA is kept, with 39 bases framed from the first base. Sequencing was done on a sample of peripheral blood. The clonotype was recovered from a woman aged 25-40 years with acute or convalescent COVID-19. The chain is assembled from TRBV7-9 and TRBJ1-2, with the D gene not clear enough to name. The CDR3 has the sequence CASSLEASYGYTF. Read as DNA, the sequence is TGTGCCAGCAGTTTGGAGGCTAGTTATGGCTACACCTTC. The full variable domain, with segments outside the CDR3 supplied by the reference TRBV7-9 and TRBJ1-2 proteins, appears as DTGVSQNPRHKITKRGQNVTFRCDPISEHNRLYWYRQTLGQGPEFLTYFQNEAQLEKSRLLSDRFSAERPKGSFSTLEIQRTEQGDSAMYLCASSLEASYGYTFGSGTRLTVV.